This T cell receptor beta chain emerged from a study of technical replicates of blood from several donors. Clones were sequenced by immunoSEQ multiplex PCR, and TCRdb holds only the in-frame ones, with some missing. The sample has nearly 90,000 clones, 95% seen once. The CDR3 is 15 residues long. The ends were cut back, 4 bases at V and 1 base at J, with 14 bases in the middle. In germline, CDR1 is SGDLS, CDR2 YYNGEE. This clone was observed once. The gene calls are TRBV9 and TRBJ1-2, with D unclear. The TCR comes from a human donor in good health. The sequencing sample was made of T cells isolated from PBMCs. In nucleotides, the CDR3 is TGTGCCAGCAGCCCAACCCCTGGGCTTAACTATGGCTACACCTTC. Encoded protein: CASSPTPGLNYGYTF.